This paragraph covers one T cell receptor beta chain sequence. Clones were read by immunoSEQ multiplex PCR, and TCRdb kept only the in-frame ones, dropping some. The sample lists over 85,000 clones, approximately 86% occurring once. The CDR3 spans 14 residues. The germline gives CDR1 SGHRS, CDR2 YFSETQ. V lost 5 bases and J lost 0, with 10 bases in between. The sample originates from a study of blood T cell repertoires in COVID-19. The sequence came from a man aged 45-60 years with acute or convalescent COVID-19. Sequencing used peripheral blood. The chain recombines TRBV5-1 with TRBJ2-3, with D possibly matching TRBD1 (6 bases). CDR3 bases: TGCGCCAGCAGACAAGGACAGAGCACAGATACGCAGTATTTT. It encodes CASRQGQSTDTQYF.